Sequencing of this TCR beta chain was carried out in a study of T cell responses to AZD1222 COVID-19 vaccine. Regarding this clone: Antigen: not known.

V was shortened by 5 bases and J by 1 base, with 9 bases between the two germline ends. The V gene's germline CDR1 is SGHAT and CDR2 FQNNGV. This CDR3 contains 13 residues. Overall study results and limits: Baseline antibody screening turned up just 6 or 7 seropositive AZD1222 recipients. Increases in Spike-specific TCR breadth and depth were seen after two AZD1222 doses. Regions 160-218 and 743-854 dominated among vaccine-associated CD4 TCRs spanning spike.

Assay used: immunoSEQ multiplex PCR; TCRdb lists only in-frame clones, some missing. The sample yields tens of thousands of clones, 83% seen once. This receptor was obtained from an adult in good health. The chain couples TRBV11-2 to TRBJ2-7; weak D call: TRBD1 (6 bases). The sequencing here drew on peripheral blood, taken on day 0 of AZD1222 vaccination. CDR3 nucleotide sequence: TGTGCCAGCAGCCTCGGACAGTCCTACGAGCAGTACTTC. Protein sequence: CASSLGQSYEQYF. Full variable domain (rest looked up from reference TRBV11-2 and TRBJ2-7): EAGVAQSPRYKIIEKRQSVAFWCNPISGHATLYWYQQILGQGPKLLIQFQNNGVVDDSQLPKDRFSAERLKGVDSTLKIQPAKLEDSAVYLCASSLGQSYEQYFGPGTRLTVT.